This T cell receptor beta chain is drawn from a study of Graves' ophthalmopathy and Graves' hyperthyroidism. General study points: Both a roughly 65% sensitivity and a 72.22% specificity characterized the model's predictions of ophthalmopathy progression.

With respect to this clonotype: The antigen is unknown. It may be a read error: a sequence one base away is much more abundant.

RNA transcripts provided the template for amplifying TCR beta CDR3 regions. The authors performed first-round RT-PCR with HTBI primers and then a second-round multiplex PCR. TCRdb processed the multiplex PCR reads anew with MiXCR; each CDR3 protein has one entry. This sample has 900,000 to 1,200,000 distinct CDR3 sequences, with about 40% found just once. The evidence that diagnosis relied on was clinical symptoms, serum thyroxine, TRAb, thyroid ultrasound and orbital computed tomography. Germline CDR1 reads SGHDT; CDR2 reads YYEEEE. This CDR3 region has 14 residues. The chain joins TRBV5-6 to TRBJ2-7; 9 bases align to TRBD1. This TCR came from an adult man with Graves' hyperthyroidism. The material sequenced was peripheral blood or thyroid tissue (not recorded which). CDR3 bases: TGTGCCGGCAGCCGGCCACAGGGGGCCATCGAGCAGTACTTC. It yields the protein CAGSRPQGAIEQYF.